This T cell receptor beta chain appears in the sequencing data of a study of response to subunit inactivated influenza vaccine. Whole-study results and caveats: There was a suggestion from the authors that each seasonal influenza vaccination recruits few new T cells.

This clonotype was observed a few times. Its specificity is unknown. Germline V gives CDR1 DFQATT, CDR2 SNEGSKA (reference sequence). There are 13 residues in the CDR3. Deletions cut 6 bases from V and 4 bases from J, with 15 bases between. TCRdb independently ran MiXCR on the RT-PCR reads; one entry per CDR3 protein. The sample records some 850,000 distinct CDR3 sequences, approximately 18% being singletons. The source was PBMCs from blood, collected about 5 days after vaccination. The chain employs TRBV20-1 and TRBJ1-1; the D gene is possibly TRBD1 (6 bases). The origin of this receptor is a man aged 50-60 years who received an inactivated influenza vaccine. The CDR3 nucleotides are TGCAGTGCCCGGCCAGGGGAGGGCACTGAAGCTTTCTTT. The encoded protein is CSARPGEGTEAFF.